This TCR beta chain was recovered during a study of shared clonotypes between healthy human individuals. Overall study context: Used for every donor were three CD4 naive, three CD4 memory, two CD8 naive and one CD8 memory plate.

This clone showed up just once. Antigen specificity is unknown. The same CDR3 can be traced to other DNA sequences in this sample. The CDR3 is made up of 13 amino acids. CDR1 MNHEY and CDR2 SMNVEV come from the germline V gene (reference sequence). V dropped 3 bases and J dropped 1 base, with 7 bases sitting between them. General observations from the study: The sampled material consisted only of blood, and tissue repertoires are likely to differ. Relative to their counterparts shared across all four donors, non-shared clonotypes exhibited diminished generation probabilities. Memory subsets had estimated richness that was generally smaller than that of naive subsets.

Only in-frame clones appear in the TCRdb table, and some are missing; sequencing was by immunoSEQ multiplex PCR. The sample consists of some 1,400,000 clones, approximately 96% of them appearing once. Sequencing used naive CD4+ T cells sorted from blood. Subset defined: CD45RA+ positively selected. The rearrangement links TRBV27 to TRBJ2-7; D might be TRBD1 (5 bases). The receptor's source is a man aged 25 to 45 in good health. CDR3 bases: TGTGCCAGCAGTTTGGCAGGGTCCTACGAGCAGTACTTC. This sequence encodes CASSLAGSYEQYF.